Below are 28 T cell receptor beta chains sequenced from a single sample in a study of T cell repertoires and HLA-DP antigens. Sequencing was performed with immunoSEQ multiplex PCR; in TCRdb, only in-frame clones are kept and a portion is missing. This table holds about 2,300 clones, 60% to 85% found once. After about 15 days' expansion, CD4+ cells were restimulated 24 h with HeLa expressing allogeneic DPB1. Stimulation used HeLa cells expressing transduced HLA-DPA1/DPB1, HLA-DM, invariant chain and CD80. The specimen was CD137- CD4+ T cells from cultured PBMCs. These receptors were taken from a man in his 60s in good health and CMV-seronegative.

The chain recombines TRBV12-5 with TRBJ1-1; 9 bases are shared with TRBD1. Germline lookup yields CDR1 LGHNT and CDR2 FRNRAP. V lost 5 bases to trimming and J lost 4 bases; unmatched junction nucleotides: 5. CDR3 length: 14 amino acids. CDR3 bases: TGTGCTAGTGGTACCGCGACAGGGGGCACTGAAGCTTTCTTT. Translation: CASGTATGGTEAFF.

The chain couples TRBV27 to TRBJ1-4, with 7 bases fitting TRBD1. Germline lookup yields CDR1 MNHEY and CDR2 SMNVEV (reference sequence). Losses at the gene ends were 5 bases for V and 1 base for J; bases not matched to a gene: 1. The CDR3 loop spans 14 amino acids. The CDR3 DNA reads as TGTGCCAGCAGTCAGGGGGTAACTAATGAAAAACTGTTTTTT. It codes for CASSQGVTNEKLFF.

This chain uses TRBV9 with TRBJ2-3; a possible D gene is TRBD2 (5 bases). The V and J ends lost 0 bases and 3 bases respectively, with 11 bases between them. The CDR3 has 15 residues. Germline V CDR1 and CDR2: SGDLS, YYNGEE. This chain's CDR3 is CASSVATTRTDTQYF. The DNA of the CDR3 is TGTGCCAGCAGCGTAGCTACCACTAGAACAGATACGCAGTATTTT.

The chain recombines TRBV11-2 with TRBJ1-1, with a possible D match to TRBD1 (5 bases). CDR3 length: 13 residues. The ends were cut back, 1 base at V and 7 bases at J, with 10 bases in the middle. Germline V CDR1 and CDR2: SGHAT, FQNNGV. The CDR3 DNA reads TGTGCCAGCAGCTTAGGGGAGACAGTTGAAGCTTTCTTT. Amino acid sequence: CASSLGETVEAFF.

This chain links TRBV6-1 with TRBJ2-7; D possibly corresponds to TRBD2 (5 bases). CDR3 length: 14 amino acids. Trimming left V 3 bases short and J 4 bases short, with 13 bases between. Germline lookup yields CDR1 MNHNS and CDR2 SASEGT. CDR3 DNA: TGTGCCAGCAGTGACGTCGAAAGCGGTTACGAGCAGTACGTC. Protein sequence: CASSDVESGYEQYV.

V and J are TRBV4-1 and TRBJ2-3; 9 bases match TRBD2. Per germline, CDR1 MGHRA and CDR2 YSYEKL. The junction had 11 bases not matched to a gene; V was cut back by 2 bases and J by 14 bases. The CDR3 has 14 residues. The CDR3 here is CASSQPRDGTSPYF. The CDR3 coding sequence is TGCGCCAGCAGCCAACCCCGGGACGGGACTAGCCCGTATTTT.

This clone was found a few times. The rearrangement links TRBV19 to TRBJ2-1, with 9 bases lining up with TRBD1. The germline V gene encodes CDR1 LNHDA and CDR2 SQIVND (reference sequence). The CDR3 loop spans 17 amino acids. J was trimmed by 2 bases and V by 4 bases; bases with no gene match: 9. This chain's CDR3 is CASSTPGTGFPYNEQFF. The CDR3 nucleotides are TGTGCCAGTAGTACCCCCGGGACAGGGTTCCCCTACAATGAGCAGTTCTTC.

This clone is a singleton in its sample. The chain recombines TRBV7-2 with TRBJ1-5; possible D gene TRBD1, 6 bases. In germline, CDR1 is SGHTA, CDR2 FQGNSA. V dropped 1 base and J dropped 4 bases, with 14 bases sitting between them. This CDR3 has 16 residues. The CDR3, as DNA: TGTGCCAGCAGCTTAGTCGGGGGCAGGGGAAATCAGCCCCAGCATTTT. It translates to CASSLVGGRGNQPQHF. The full variable domain, with the rest looked up from reference TRBV7-2 and TRBJ1-5, is GAGVSQSPSNKVTEKGKDVELRCDPISGHTALYWYRQSLGQGLEFLIYFQGNSAPDKSGLPSDRFSAERTGGSVSTLTIQRTQQEDSAVYLCASSLVGGRGNQPQHFGDGTRLSIL.

The J gene is TRBJ2-5, the V gene TRBV7-3, with 12 bases that match TRBD1. The CDR3 loop spans 15 amino acids. Germline trimming cut 6 bases from V and 5 bases from J; bases unmatched to any gene: 7. The germline gives CDR1 SGHTA, CDR2 FQGTGA. CDR3 sequence (DNA): TGTGCCAGCAGTCTGGGACAGGGGGCTGGGGAGACCCAGTACTTC. It codes for CASSLGQGAGETQYF. The full variable domain, completed using reference TRBV7-3 and TRBJ2-5, is GAGVSQTPSNKVTEKGKYVELRCDPISGHTALYWYRQSLGQGPEFLIYFQGTGAADDSGLPNDRFFAVRPEGSVSTLKIQRTERGDSAVYLCASSLGQGAGETQYFGPGTRLLVL.

The chain recombines TRBV6-6 with TRBJ2-4; D is perhaps TRBD1 (5 bases). The CDR3 extends over 13 amino acids. V lost 7 bases to trimming and J lost 6 bases, with 13 bases between them. The germline V gene encodes CDR1 MNHNY and CDR2 SVGAGI (reference sequence). Written as DNA, the CDR3 is TGTGCCAGCATCCCCAGGGCAGGAAACATTCAGTACTTC. It encodes CASIPRAGNIQYF.

V and J are TRBV7-2 and TRBJ2-7; D unresolved. Trimming removed 5 bases from V and 3 bases from J, with 17 bases in between. Germline V gives CDR1 SGHTA, CDR2 FQGNSA. CDR3 length: 15 residues. The CDR3 bases are TGTGCCAGCAGCCTCCAAACCCAGAGAGTCTACGAGCAGTACTTC. It translates to CASSLQTQRVYEQYF.

The CDR3 DNA sequence: TGTGCCAGCAGCCAAGGAGGACCCTACAATGAGCAGTTCTTC. It codes for CASSQGGPYNEQFF. The chain couples TRBV14 to TRBJ2-1; no reliable D call. V was shortened by 1 base and J by 2 bases, with 6 bases between the two germline ends. Germline CDR1 reads SGHDN; CDR2 reads FVKESK. This CDR3 is built from 14 residues.

The genes are TRBV5-4 and TRBJ2-6, with D perhaps TRBD1 or TRBD2 (5 bases each). Germline assignment: CDR1 SGHNT and CDR2 YYREEE (reference sequence). The V gene lost 4 bases and the J gene lost 0 bases, with 14 bases spanning the gap. The CDR3 runs 17 residues. The CDR3 sequence is CASSRSAGSSGANVLTF. DNA of the CDR3: TGTGCCAGCAGCCGGTCGGCAGGGAGCTCTGGGGCCAACGTCCTGACTTTC. The full variable domain, its missing parts supplied by reference TRBV5-4 and TRBJ2-6, is ETGVTQSPTHLIKTRGQQVTLRCSSQSGHNTVSWYQQALGQGPQFIFQYYREEENGRGNFPPRFSGLQFPNYSSELNVNALELDDSALYLCASSRSAGSSGANVLTFGAGSRLTVL.

V gene TRBV12-5 combines with J gene TRBJ1-4; D ambiguous. Germline V lookup: CDR1 LGHNT, CDR2 FRNRAP. The V gene lost 4 bases and the J gene lost 3 bases, with 6 bases spanning the gap. This CDR3 is built from 13 residues. The CDR3, as DNA: TGTGCTAGTGGTTACGGGGCTAATGAAAAACTGTTTTTT. Translating gives CASGYGANEKLFF.

Written as DNA, the CDR3 is TGTGCCATAGGGACAGGGCGCTCACCCCTCCACTTT. This sequence encodes CAIGTGRSPLHF. The gene calls are TRBV19 and TRBJ1-6, with 9 bases that match TRBD1. J lost 10 bases, V lost 10 bases, and 5 bases had no gene match. CDR3 length: 12 residues. The germline V gene encodes CDR1 LNHDA and CDR2 SQIVND (reference sequence).

The genes are TRBV7-9 and TRBJ1-4; TRBD1 might be the D (5 bases). Trimming cost V 1 base and J 6 bases, with 12 bases left between them. The CDR3 is made up of 15 amino acids. Germline V gene lookup returns CDR1 SEHNR and CDR2 FQNEAQ (reference sequence). The CDR3 DNA reads as TGTGCCAGCAGCTTAGGCGCTCAGGGTGATGAAAAACTGTTTTTT. Amino acid sequence: CASSLGAQGDEKLFF.

The chain carries TRBV5-6 and TRBJ2-7; 7 bases align to TRBD1. Germline values: CDR1 SGHDT, CDR2 YYEEEE. Trimming cost V 2 bases and J 1 base; bases outside gene matches: 6. This CDR3 is built from 15 residues. This CDR3 is CASSFQGVRSYEQYF. CDR3 coding DNA: TGTGCCAGCAGCTTTCAGGGGGTACGATCCTACGAGCAGTACTTC.

By frequency in the sample, this clone is medium-sized. The chain recombines TRBV7-2 with TRBJ2-2, with TRBD1 identical over 7 bases. This CDR3 contains 16 residues. The V gene end was trimmed by 0 bases and the J gene end by 11 bases; junction bases not matched to a gene: 12. The germline V gene has CDR1 SGHTA and CDR2 FQGNSA. CDR3 residues: CASSLALAGGRFELFF. CDR3 DNA: TGTGCCAGCAGCTTAGCGCTGGCAGGGGGAAGATTTGAGCTGTTTTTT.

The genes are TRBV5-6 and TRBJ2-7; possible D gene TRBD2, 6 bases. CDR3 length: 16 amino acids. The V end was cut by 6 bases, the J end by 0 bases, with 19 bases between. CDR1 is SGHDT, CDR2 YYEEEE, per germline. The CDR3 nucleotides are TGTGCCAGCAATATTGGGTCGGGGGTTCGCTCCTACGAGCAGTACTTC. Translated: CASNIGSGVRSYEQYF.

The genes are TRBV15 and TRBJ2-3; unclear D gene. This CDR3 comprises 11 residues. V lost 4 bases and J lost 8, with 7 bases in between. CDR1 is LNHNV, CDR2 YYDKDF, per germline (reference sequence). The CDR3 nucleotides read TGTGCCACCAGCACCAAGGGTACGCAGTATTTT. Residues: CATSTKGTQYF.

This clone was detected only a few times. The rearrangement uses TRBV7-2 and TRBJ2-7; D is ambiguous. This CDR3 has 13 amino acids. Germline-derived CDR1 and CDR2 are SGHTA and FQGNSA. Trimming shortened V by 1 base and J by 4 bases, and 8 bases separated the two germline ends. The CDR3 DNA reads as TGTGCCAGCAGCTTAGGGGTCGGTTACGAGCAGTACGTC. This sequence encodes CASSLGVGYEQYV.

This chain joins TRBV15 and TRBJ1-1, with a weak D call TRBD1 (5 bases). Germline V gives CDR1 LNHNV, CDR2 YYDKDF (reference sequence). This CDR3 is 16 amino acids long. V was trimmed by 0 bases and J by 1 base, leaving 12 bases between them. Written as DNA, the CDR3 is TGTGCCACCAGCAGAGATGGAGGGGATGGGAACACTGAAGCTTTCTTT. Its translation is CATSRDGGDGNTEAFF.

The chain's CDR3 is CASSPRLAGAGELFF. In nucleotides, the CDR3 is TGTGCCAGCAGTCCCCGACTAGCGGGGGCCGGGGAGCTGTTTTTT. The V and J genes are TRBV6-1 and TRBJ2-2, with 12 bases matching TRBD2. CDR3 length: 15 residues. After removal of 5 bases from V and 6 bases from J, the junction contained 4 bases not matched to a gene. Germline CDR1 reads MNHNS; CDR2 reads SASEGT.

The V gene is TRBV11-1, the J gene TRBJ2-1; the D gene is possibly TRBD1 (6 bases). Trimming cost V 4 bases and J 2 bases, with 12 bases left between them. CDR3 length: 15 residues. CDR1 and CDR2 from the germline V gene are SGHAT and FQDESV (reference sequence). DNA of the CDR3: TGTGCCAGCAGCTATATAGCAGGGGCCTACAATGAGCAGTTCTTC. Translation: CASSYIAGAYNEQFF.

This chain joins TRBV18 and TRBJ2-3; TRBD2 matches 11 bases. Per the germline V gene, CDR1 is KGHSH and CDR2 is LQKENI. The CDR3 has 18 amino acids. Unmatched junction bases numbered 9, after V lost 4 bases and J lost 0 bases. For the CDR3, the DNA is TGTGCCAGCTCACTCCTTAGCGGGAGGGCCACTAGCACAGATACGCAGTATTTT. As protein: CASSLLSGRATSTDTQYF.

The chain uses TRBV30 and TRBJ1-1; perhaps TRBD1 as D (6 bases). The CDR3 covers 15 residues. Germline V gives CDR1 GTSNPN, CDR2 SVGIG (reference sequence). V gave up 0 bases and J gave up 0 bases, with 11 bases separating them. The CDR3 DNA reads as TGTGCCTGGAGTGTACTGGGACACCTGAACACTGAAGCTTTCTTT. Encoded protein: CAWSVLGHLNTEAFF.

The V gene is TRBV6-9, the J gene TRBJ1-4; a possible D gene is TRBD1 (6 bases). CDR3 size: 15 residues. Germline loops: CDR1 MNHGY, CDR2 SVAAGI. Trimming removed 1 base at V and 8 bases at J, with 14 bases between. The CDR3 loop reads CASSYFRGKGEKLFF. The CDR3, as DNA: TGTGCCAGCAGTTATTTTAGGGGGAAAGGAGAAAAACTGTTTTTT.

The count of this clone is one. The chain couples TRBV19 to TRBJ2-1; D perhaps matches TRBD1 (5 bases). V was shortened by 8 bases and J by 4 bases, with 15 bases between the two germline ends. This CDR3 region has 14 residues. Germline values: CDR1 LNHDA, CDR2 SQIVND (reference sequence). The CDR3: CASGDKGAYNEQFF. CDR3 DNA: TGTGCCAGTGGAGACAAAGGGGCATACAATGAGCAGTTCTTC. The variable domain in full, completed from reference TRBV19 and TRBJ2-1, reads DGGITQSPKYLFRKEGQNVTLSCEQNLNHDAMYWYRQDPGQGLRLIYYSQIVNDFQKGDIAEGYSVSREKKESFPLTVTSAQKNPTAFYLCASGDKGAYNEQFFGPGTRLTVL.